These 9 T cell receptor beta chains came from one sample sequenced in a study of T cells after somatic rescue of genetic block. TCRdb keeps only in-frame clones here, not all; method: immunoSEQ multiplex PCR. The sample lists tens of thousands of clones; about nine tenths were seen once. Sequenced: peripheral blood mononuclear cells (PBMCs). The receptors were sampled from a man in his thirties or forties.

This chain joins TRBV19 and TRBJ2-7; no reliable D call. The V gene lost 4 bases and the J gene lost 2 bases, with 9 bases spanning the gap. Germline V gene data show CDR1 as LNHDA and CDR2 as SQIVND (reference sequence). CDR3 size: 13 residues. DNA of the CDR3: TGTGCCAGTAGTACGTCCGCGGCCTACGAGCAGTACTTC. As protein: CASSTSAAYEQYF.

The genes are TRBV10-2 and TRBJ1-4; D ambiguous. V was clipped by 6 bases and J by 8 bases, with 10 bases between them. From germline, CDR1 is WSHSY and CDR2 SAAADI. The CDR3 covers 12 residues. The CDR3 coding sequence is TGCGCCAGCAGAGCGTCCGCCGAAAAACTGTTTTTT. Protein product: CASRASAEKLFF.

V and J are TRBV4-3 and TRBJ1-4; 8 bases are shared with TRBD1. Germline-derived CDR1 and CDR2 are LGHNA and YSLEER. The V segment lost 5 bases and the J segment 7 bases; nucleotides outside the gene matches: 6. This CDR3 comprises 14 residues. DNA of the CDR3: TGCGCCAGCAGCTTGGACAGGGTGCGTGAAAAACTGTTTTTT. Its translation is CASSLDRVREKLFF.

The rearrangement uses TRBV27 and TRBJ2-7, with TRBD1 as a possible D gene (6 bases). Trimming took 8 bases from V and 2 from J, leaving 10 bases between them. Germline V gene lookup returns CDR1 MNHEY and CDR2 SMNVEV (reference sequence). The CDR3 contains 12 residues. The CDR3 DNA reads as TGTGCCAGCTGGGACACGGCCTACGAGCAGTACTTC. Encoded protein: CASWDTAYEQYF.

The genes are TRBV28 and TRBJ2-7; TRBD2 aligns across 7 bases. The CDR3 has 13 amino acids. With 5 bases clipped from V and 4 bases from J, the junction kept 5 bases outside the gene matches. Germline CDR1 MDHEN, CDR2 SYDVKM. DNA of the CDR3: TGTGCCAGCAGTATCGGGGGGAATTACGAGCAGTACTTC. Its translation: CASSIGGNYEQYF.

The chain uses TRBV7-8 and TRBJ1-2; D not certain. Looked up from germline, CDR1 is SGHVS and CDR2 is FQNEAQ. Trimming removed 3 bases at V and 6 bases at J, with 17 bases between. This CDR3 contains 15 residues. For the CDR3, the DNA is TGTGCCAGCAGCTTGGTGGGTAGGGTTCCGGATGGCTACACCTTC. Its protein product is CASSLVGRVPDGYTF. The full variable domain, its missing parts supplied by reference TRBV7-8 and TRBJ1-2, is GAGVSQSPRYKVAKRGQDVALRCDPISGHVSLFWYQQALGQGPEFLTYFQNEAQLDKSGLPSDRFFAERPEGSVSTLKIQRTQQEDSAVYLCASSLVGRVPDGYTFGSGTRLTVV.

This clone was detected only once. J is TRBJ2-1 and V is TRBV11-2; maybe TRBD1 (5 bases). V lost 3 bases to trimming and J lost 8 bases, with 8 bases between them. The CDR3 covers 12 residues. The V gene's germline CDR1 is SGHAT and CDR2 FQNNGV. CDR3 sequence (DNA): TGTGCCAGCAGCTTGCAGGGCGATGAGCAGTTCTTC. It specifies CASSLQGDEQFF.

The CDR3 region has the DNA TGTGCCACTCCGTCGGGTAGGGGGCGCCTCGAGCAGTACTTC. Encoded protein: CATPSGRGRLEQYF. The chain uses TRBV6-1 and TRBJ2-7, with 7 nucleotides matching TRBD1. The germline V gene has CDR1 MNHNS and CDR2 SASEGT. The V and J ends lost 10 bases and 6 bases, in that order; junction bases with no gene match: 15. This CDR3 has 14 amino acids.

The J gene is TRBJ2-7, the V gene TRBV6-1; weak D call: TRBD1 (6 bases). Trimming took 2 bases from V and 6 from J, leaving 17 bases between them. This CDR3 has 15 residues. Germline values: CDR1 MNHNS, CDR2 SASEGT. The DNA for the CDR3 is TGTGCCAGCAGTGAACCCCCCCCAGGGGATATCGAGCAGTACTTC. This gives the protein CASSEPPPGDIEQYF.